The clone carrying this TCR beta chain was found many times. The ends were cut back, 4 bases at V and 2 bases at J, with 9 bases in the middle. The CDR3 loop spans 14 amino acids. Looked up from germline, CDR1 is ENHRY and CDR2 is SYGVKD. This sample stems from a study of blood T cells in healthy people across ages. Together with a sample-barcoded 5' primer, a J-beta primer mix was included in a second PCR lasting roughly 6 to 12 cycles. Using its own MiXCR run on the 5' RACE reads, TCRdb lists one record per CDR3 protein. The sample holds approximately 960,000 distinct CDR3 sequences, approximately 32% seen once. This sample was also put to use in a study of T cells of mothers and their children. That investigation notes: The study found thymic selection shapes TCR recombination output similarly in related and unrelated pairs.

V is TRBV10-3 and J is TRBJ2-1; D remains unclear. The specimen sequenced was blood. This TCR was sampled from a woman between 40 and 50 years old in good health. The CDR3, as DNA: TGTGCCATCAGTGTAGAGGACCCCTACAATGAGCAGTTCTTC. Its protein product is CAISVEDPYNEQFF.